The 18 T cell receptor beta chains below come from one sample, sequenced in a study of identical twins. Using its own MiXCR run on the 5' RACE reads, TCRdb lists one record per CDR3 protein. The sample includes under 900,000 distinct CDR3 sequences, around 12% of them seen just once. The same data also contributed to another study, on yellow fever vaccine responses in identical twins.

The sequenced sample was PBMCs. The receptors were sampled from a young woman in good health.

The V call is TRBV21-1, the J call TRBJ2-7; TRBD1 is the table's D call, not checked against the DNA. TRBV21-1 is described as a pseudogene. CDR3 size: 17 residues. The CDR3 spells CASSLRDRGNIGYEQYF. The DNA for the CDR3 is TGTGCCAGCAGCCTACGGGACAGGGGGAATATAGGGTACGAGCAGTACTTC.

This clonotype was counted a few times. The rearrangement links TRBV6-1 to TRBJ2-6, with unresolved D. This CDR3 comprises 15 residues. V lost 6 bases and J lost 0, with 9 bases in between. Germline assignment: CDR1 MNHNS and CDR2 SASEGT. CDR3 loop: CASSETVSGANVLTF. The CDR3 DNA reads TGTGCCAGCAGCGAAACAGTCTCTGGGGCCAACGTCCTGACTTTC.

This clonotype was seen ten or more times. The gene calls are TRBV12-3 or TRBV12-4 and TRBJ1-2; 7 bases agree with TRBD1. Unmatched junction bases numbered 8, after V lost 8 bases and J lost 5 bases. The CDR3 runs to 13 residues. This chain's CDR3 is CASGRTGSYGYTF. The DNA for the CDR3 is TGTGCCAGCGGGCGGACAGGATCGTATGGCTACACCTTC.

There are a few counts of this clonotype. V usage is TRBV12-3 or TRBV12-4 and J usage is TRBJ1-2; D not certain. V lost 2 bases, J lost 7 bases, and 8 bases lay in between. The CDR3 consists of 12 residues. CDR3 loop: CASSLRQAGYTF. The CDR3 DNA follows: TGTGCCAGCAGTTTAAGGCAGGCTGGCTACACCTTC.

CDR3 in amino acids: CASSLRGLWAQYF. DNA of the CDR3: TGTGCCAGCAGTTTACGGGGGCTCTGGGCGCAGTATTTT. The V call is TRBV28, the J call TRBJ2-3; D may match TRBD1 or TRBD2 (6 bases each). This CDR3 has 13 amino acids. Germline V gene sequence: CDR1 MDHEN, CDR2 SYDVKM. V lost 2 bases and J 10 bases, leaving 13 bases between the germline ends. Supplemented by reference TRBV28 and TRBJ2-3, the full variable domain reads DVKVTQSSRYLVKRTGEKVFLECVQDMDHENMFWYRQDPGLGLRLIYFSYDVKMKEKGDIPEGYSVSREKKERFSLILESASTNQTSMYLCASSLRGLWAQYFGPGTRLTVL.

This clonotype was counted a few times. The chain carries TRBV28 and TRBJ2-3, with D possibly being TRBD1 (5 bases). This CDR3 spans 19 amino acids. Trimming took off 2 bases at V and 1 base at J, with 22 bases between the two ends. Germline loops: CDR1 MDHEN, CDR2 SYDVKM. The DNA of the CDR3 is TGTGCCAGCAGTTTACCGGCTCCAGGGTCCCTCTTAGGCACAGATACGCAGTATTTT. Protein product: CASSLPAPGSLLGTDTQYF.

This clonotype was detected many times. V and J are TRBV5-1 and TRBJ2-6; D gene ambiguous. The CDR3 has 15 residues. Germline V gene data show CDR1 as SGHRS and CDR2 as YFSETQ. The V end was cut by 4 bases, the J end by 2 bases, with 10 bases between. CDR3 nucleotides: TGCGCCAGCAGCCAGGAGAGGACTGGGGCCAACGTCCTGACTTTC. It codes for CASSQERTGANVLTF.

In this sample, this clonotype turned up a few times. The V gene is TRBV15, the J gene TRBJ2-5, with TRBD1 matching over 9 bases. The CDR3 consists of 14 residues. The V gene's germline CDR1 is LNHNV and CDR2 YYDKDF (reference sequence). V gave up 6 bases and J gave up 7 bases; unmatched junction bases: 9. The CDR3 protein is CATRTGGAGGTQYF. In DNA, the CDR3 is TGTGCCACCAGAACAGGGGGCGCAGGGGGGACCCAGTACTTC.

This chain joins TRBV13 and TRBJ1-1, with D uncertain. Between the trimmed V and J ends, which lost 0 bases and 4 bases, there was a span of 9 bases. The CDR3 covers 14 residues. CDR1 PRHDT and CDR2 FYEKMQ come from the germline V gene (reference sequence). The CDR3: CASSLGFGGTEAFF. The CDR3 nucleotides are TGTGCCAGCAGCTTAGGTTTCGGAGGCACTGAAGCTTTCTTT.

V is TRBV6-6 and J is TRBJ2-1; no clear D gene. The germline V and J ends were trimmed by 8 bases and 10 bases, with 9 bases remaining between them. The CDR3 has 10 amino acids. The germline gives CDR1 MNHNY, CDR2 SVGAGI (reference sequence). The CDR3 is CASGPREQFF. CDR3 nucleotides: TGTGCCAGCGGGCCCAGGGAGCAGTTCTTC.

The chain's CDR3 is CASSDRDRDMNTEAFF. The DNA for the CDR3 is TGTGCCAGCAGCGACCGGGACAGAGACATGAACACTGAAGCTTTCTTT. The gene calls are TRBV7-9 and TRBJ1-1; 7 bases map to TRBD1. V shed 5 bases and J 0 bases; nucleotides not matched to a gene: 9. CDR1 and CDR2 from the germline V gene are SEHNR and FQNEAQ (reference sequence). The CDR3 has 16 amino acids.

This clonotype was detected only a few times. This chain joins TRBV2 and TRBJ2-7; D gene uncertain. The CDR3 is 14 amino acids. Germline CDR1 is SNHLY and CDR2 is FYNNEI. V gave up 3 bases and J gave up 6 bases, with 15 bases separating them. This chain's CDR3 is CASSDRGLAVEQYF. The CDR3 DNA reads TGTGCCAGCAGTGACCGCGGTCTTGCGGTCGAGCAGTACTTC.

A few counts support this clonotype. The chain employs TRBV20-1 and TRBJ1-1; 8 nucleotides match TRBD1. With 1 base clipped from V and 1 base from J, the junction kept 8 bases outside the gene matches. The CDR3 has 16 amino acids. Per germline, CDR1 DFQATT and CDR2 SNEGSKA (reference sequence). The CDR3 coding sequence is TGCAGTGCTAGAGTTTGGACAGGGAAGTCGAACACTGAAGCTTTCTTT. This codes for CSARVWTGKSNTEAFF.

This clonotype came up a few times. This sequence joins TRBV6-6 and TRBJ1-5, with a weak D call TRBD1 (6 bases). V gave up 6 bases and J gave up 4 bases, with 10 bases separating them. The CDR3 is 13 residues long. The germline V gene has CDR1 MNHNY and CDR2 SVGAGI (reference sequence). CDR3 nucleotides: TGTGCCAGCAGAACAGGGTTGAATCAGCCCCAGCATTTT. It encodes CASRTGLNQPQHF.

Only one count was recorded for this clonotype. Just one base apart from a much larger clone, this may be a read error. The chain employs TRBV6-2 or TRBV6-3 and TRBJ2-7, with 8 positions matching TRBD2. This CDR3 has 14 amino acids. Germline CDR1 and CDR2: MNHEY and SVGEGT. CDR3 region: CAGSLAGRTYEQYV. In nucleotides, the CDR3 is TGTGCCGGCAGTTTAGCGGGGAGGACCTACGAGCAGTACGTC.

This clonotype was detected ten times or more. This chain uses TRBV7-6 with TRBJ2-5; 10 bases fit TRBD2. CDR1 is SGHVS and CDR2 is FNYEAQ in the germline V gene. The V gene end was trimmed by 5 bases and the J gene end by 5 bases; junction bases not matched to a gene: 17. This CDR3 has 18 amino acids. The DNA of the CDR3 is TGTGCCAGCAGCCCTACAATTGTACTAGCGGGATACTCGGAGACCCAGTACTTC. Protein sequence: CASSPTIVLAGYSETQYF.

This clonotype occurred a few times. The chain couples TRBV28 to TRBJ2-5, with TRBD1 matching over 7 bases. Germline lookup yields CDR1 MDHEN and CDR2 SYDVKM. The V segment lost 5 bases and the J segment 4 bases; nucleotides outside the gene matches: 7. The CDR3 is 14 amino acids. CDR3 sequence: CASSQGTVRETQYF. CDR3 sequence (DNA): TGTGCCAGCAGTCAAGGGACAGTTAGAGAGACCCAGTACTTC.

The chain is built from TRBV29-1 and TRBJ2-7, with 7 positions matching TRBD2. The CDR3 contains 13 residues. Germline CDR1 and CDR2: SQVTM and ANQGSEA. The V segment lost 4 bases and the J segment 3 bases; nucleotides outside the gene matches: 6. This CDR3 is CSVGGGVVYEQYF. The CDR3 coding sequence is TGCAGCGTTGGGGGGGGGGTAGTCTACGAGCAGTACTTC.